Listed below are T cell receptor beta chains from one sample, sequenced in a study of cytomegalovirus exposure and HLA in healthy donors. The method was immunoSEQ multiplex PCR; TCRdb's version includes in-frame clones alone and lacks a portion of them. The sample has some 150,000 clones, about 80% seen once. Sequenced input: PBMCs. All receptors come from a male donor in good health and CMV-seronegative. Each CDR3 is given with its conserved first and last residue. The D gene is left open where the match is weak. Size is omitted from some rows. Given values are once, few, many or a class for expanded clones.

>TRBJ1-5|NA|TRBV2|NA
TGTGCCAGGTCCCGACAGCGCAATCAGCCCCAGCATTTT
CARSRQRNQPQHF
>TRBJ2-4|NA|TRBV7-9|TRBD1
TGTGCCAGCAGCTTTGGACAGGGGAAAAACATTCAGTACTTC
CASSFGQGKNIQYF
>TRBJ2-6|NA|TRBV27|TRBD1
TGTGCCAGCAGTTCTATACCGACAGGGACCGGGGCCAACGTCCTGACTTTC
CASSSIPTGTGANVLTF
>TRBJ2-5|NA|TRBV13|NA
TGTGCCAGCAGCCAGGGGGGCCCCCAAGAGACCCAGTACTTC
CASSQGGPQETQYF
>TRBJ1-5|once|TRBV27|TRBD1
TGTGCCAGCAGTTTAAAGTCAGGGGGCTTCTGGCCCCAGCATTTT
CASSLKSGGFWPQHF
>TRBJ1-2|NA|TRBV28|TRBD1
TGTGCCAGCAGTTTAATGGACAGGGGAAACTATGGCTACACCTTC
CASSLMDRGNYGYTF
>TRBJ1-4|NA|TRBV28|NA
TGTGCCAGCAGTTTCACAGCAGCTAATGAAAAACTGTTTTTT
CASSFTAANEKLFF
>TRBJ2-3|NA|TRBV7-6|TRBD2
TGTGCCAGCAAGAAACTAGCGGGGGGAATAGATACGCAGTATTTT
CASKKLAGGIDTQYF
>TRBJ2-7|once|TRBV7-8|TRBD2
TGTGCCAGCAGCTCGAGGCGGGGGGTTTCCTACGAGCAGTACTTC
CASSSRRGVSYEQYF
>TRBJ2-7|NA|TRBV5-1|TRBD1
TGCGCCAGCAGCTTGGGGGGCGTGGACAGGGGAAGCGAGCAGTACTTC
CASSLGGVDRGSEQYF
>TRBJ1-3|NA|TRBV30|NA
TGTGCCTGGGTCCGGGGCTCTGGAAACACCATATATTTT
CAWVRGSGNTIYF
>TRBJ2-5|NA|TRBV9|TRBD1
TGTGCCAGCAGCTTACAGGGGGAGAGAGAGACCCAGTACTTC
CASSLQGERETQYF
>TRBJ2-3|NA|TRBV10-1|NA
TGCGCCAGCACCCCCGGCAGTCCGGGAGATACGCAGTATTTT
CASTPGSPGDTQYF
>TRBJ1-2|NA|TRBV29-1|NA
TGCAGCGTTGAGCCAGATACTAACTATGGCTACACCTTC
CSVEPDTNYGYTF
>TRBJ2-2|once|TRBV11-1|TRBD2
TGTGCCAGCAGCTTACAGACTAGCGGGCTGCGAGGGGAGCTGTTTTTT
CASSLQTSGLRGELFF
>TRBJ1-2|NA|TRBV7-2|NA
TGTGCCAGCAGCCCACGCAGGGACTATGGCTACACCTTC
CASSPRRDYGYTF
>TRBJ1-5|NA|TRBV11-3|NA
TGTGCCAGCAGCTCTTTCCACCCGACAGATTTCGTGGGTAATCAGCCCCAGCATTTT
CASSSFHPTDFVGNQPQHF
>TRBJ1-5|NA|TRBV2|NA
TGTGCCAGCGGCCAGTCCAGGGAAAAAAAGCCCCAGCATTTT
CASGQSREKKPQHF
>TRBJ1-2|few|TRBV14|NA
TGTGCCAGCAGCCGGGGAGGCGGGGGCTACACCTTC
CASSRGGGGYTF
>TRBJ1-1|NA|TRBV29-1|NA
TGCAGCGTTGGAGACACTGAAGCTTTCTTT
CSVGDTEAFF
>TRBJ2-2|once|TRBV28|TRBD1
TGTGCCAGCAGCCAACGGACAGGTTATACCGGGGAGCTGTTTTTT
CASSQRTGYTGELFF
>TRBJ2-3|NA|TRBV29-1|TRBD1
TGCAGCGTTGATCAGGGGGCGACAGATACGCAGTATTTT
CSVDQGATDTQYF
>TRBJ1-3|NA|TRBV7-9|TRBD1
TGTGCCAGCAGCTTCGGGACAGTCATAAACACCATATATTTT
CASSFGTVINTIYF
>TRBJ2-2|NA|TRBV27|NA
TGTGCCAGCAGCAGGAACACCGGGGAGCTGTTTTTT
CASSRNTGELFF
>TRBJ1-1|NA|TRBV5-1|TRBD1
TGCGCCAGCAGCTTAGGGGGGACAGCGAACACTGAAGCTTTCTTT
CASSLGGTANTEAFF
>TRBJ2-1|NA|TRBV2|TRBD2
TGTGCCAGCAGTGGGGGAGGGCGATTAGCCTACAATGAGCAGTTCTTC
CASSGGGRLAYNEQFF
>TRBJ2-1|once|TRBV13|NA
TGTGCCAGCAGCTTTCCCTCCGTGGGAGGTGAGCAGTTCTTC
CASSFPSVGGEQFF
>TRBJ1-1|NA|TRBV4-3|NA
TGCGCCAGCAGCCAAGAGTTAGCGGGGCTTGGGGGCACTGAAGCTTTCTTT
CASSQELAGLGGTEAFF